Here is one T cell receptor beta chain with its context. The record originates from a study of blood T cell repertoires in COVID-19. Profiled with immunoSEQ multiplex PCR; TCRdb holds only in-frame clones, not every one. This sample has around 80,000 clones; 65% to 90% occur once, and the top ten carry around 9.6%. The CDR3 has 14 amino acids. Trimming stripped 3 bases from V and 0 bases from J, with 9 bases between. Per the germline V gene, CDR1 is MDHEN and CDR2 is SYDVKM. This receptor was obtained from a man aged 50-60 years with COVID-19, enrolled during active disease. Material for sequencing was peripheral blood. J is TRBJ2-7 and V is TRBV28; D unclear. The CDR3 DNA reads TGTGCCAGCAGTTTTGAGAGGCTCTCCTACGAGCAGTACTTC. It translates to CASSFERLSYEQYF.